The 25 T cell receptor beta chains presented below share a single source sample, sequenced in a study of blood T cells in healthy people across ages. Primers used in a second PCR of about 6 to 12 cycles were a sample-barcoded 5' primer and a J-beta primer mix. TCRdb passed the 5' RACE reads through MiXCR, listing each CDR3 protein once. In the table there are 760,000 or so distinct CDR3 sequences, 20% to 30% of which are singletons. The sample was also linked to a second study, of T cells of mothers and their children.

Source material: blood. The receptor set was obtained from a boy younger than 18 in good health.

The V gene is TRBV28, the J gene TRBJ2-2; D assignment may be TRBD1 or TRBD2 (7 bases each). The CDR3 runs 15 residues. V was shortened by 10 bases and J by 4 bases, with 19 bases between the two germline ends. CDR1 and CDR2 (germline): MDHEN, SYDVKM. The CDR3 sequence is CATWRDREGTGELFF. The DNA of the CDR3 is TGTGCCACGTGGAGAGACAGGGAGGGCACCGGGGAGCTGTTTTTT. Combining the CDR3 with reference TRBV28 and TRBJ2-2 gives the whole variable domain DVKVTQSSRYLVKRTGEKVFLECVQDMDHENMFWYRQDPGLGLRLIYFSYDVKMKEKGDIPEGYSVSREKKERFSLILESASTNQTSMYLCATWRDREGTGELFFGEGSRLTVL.

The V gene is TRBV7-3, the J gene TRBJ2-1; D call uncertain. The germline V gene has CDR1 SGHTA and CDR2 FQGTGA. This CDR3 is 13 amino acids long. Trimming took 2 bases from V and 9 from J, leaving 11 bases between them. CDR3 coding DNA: TGTGCCAGCAGCTTAGAAGGGTACGGTGAGCAGTTCTTC. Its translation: CASSLEGYGEQFF.

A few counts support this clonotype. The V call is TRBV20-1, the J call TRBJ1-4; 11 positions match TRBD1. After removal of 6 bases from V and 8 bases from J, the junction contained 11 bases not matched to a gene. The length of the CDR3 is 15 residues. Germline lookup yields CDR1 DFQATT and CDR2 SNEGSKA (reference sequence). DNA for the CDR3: TGCAGTGCCCGGACCGCAGGGACAGGGGGAGAAAAACTGTTTTTT. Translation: CSARTAGTGGEKLFF.

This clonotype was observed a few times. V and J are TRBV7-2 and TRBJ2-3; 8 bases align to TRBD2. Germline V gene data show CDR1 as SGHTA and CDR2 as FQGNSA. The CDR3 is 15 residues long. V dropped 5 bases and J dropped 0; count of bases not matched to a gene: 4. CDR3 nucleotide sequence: TGTGCCAGCAGCAATAGCGGGGCCAGCACAGATACGCAGTATTTT. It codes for CASSNSGASTDTQYF.

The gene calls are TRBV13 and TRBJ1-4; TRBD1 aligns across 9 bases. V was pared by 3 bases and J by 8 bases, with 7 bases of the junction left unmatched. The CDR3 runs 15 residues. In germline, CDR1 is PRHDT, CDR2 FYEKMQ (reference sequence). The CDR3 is CASSFAGTGSEKLFF. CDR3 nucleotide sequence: TGTGCCAGCAGCTTCGCCGGGACAGGGTCAGAAAAACTGTTTTTT.

CDR3 loop: CSARPADSPYKYNEQFF. CDR3 nucleotides: TGCAGTGCTAGACCTGCCGACAGTCCATATAAATACAATGAGCAGTTCTTC. This chain links TRBV20-1 with TRBJ2-1; D may be TRBD1 (5 bases). This CDR3 region has 17 residues. V was clipped by 2 bases and J by 4 bases, with 21 bases between them. Germline values: CDR1 DFQATT, CDR2 SNEGSKA (reference sequence).

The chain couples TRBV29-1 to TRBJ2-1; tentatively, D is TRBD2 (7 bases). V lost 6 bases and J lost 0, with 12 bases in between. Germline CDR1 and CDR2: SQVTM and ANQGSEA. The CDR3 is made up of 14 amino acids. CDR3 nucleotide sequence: TGCAGCGTGGGAGGGGGTTTCTCCTACAATGAGCAGTTCTTC. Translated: CSVGGGFSYNEQFF.

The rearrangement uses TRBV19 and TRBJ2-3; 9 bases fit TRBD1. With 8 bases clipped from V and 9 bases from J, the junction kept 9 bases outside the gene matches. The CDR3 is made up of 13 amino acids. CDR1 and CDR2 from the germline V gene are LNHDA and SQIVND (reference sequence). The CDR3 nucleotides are TGTGCCAGTTCCGACAGGGGGAGAGGAACGCAGTATTTT. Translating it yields CASSDRGRGTQYF.

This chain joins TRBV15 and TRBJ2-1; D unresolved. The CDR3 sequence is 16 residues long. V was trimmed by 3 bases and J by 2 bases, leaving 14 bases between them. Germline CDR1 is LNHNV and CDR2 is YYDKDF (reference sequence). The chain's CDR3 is CATSRGLARAYNEQFF. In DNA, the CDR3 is TGTGCCACCAGCAGGGGCTTGGCGAGAGCCTACAATGAGCAGTTCTTC.

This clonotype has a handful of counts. CDR3 sequence (DNA): TGCGCCAGCAGCCAAGGTGTCAGCCCACAAGAGACCCAGTACTTC. Translating it yields CASSQGVSPQETQYF. The chain combines TRBV4-3 with TRBJ2-5; D call uncertain. Germline loops: CDR1 LGHNA, CDR2 YSLEER. Deletions cut 1 base from V and 2 bases from J, with 11 bases between. The CDR3 totals 15 residues.

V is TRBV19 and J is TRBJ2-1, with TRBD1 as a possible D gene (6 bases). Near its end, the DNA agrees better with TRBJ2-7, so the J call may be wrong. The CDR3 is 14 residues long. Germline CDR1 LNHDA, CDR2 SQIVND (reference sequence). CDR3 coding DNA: TGTGCCAGTAGCCCGACAGGCACCGTCTACGAGCAGTACTTC. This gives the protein CASSPTGTVYEQYF.

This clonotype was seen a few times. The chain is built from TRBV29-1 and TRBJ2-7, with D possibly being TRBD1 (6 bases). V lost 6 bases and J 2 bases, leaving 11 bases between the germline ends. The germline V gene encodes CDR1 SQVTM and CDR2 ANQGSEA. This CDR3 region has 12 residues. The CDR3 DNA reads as TGCAGCGTGTCCGGGACAACCTACGAGCAGTACTTC. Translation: CSVSGTTYEQYF.

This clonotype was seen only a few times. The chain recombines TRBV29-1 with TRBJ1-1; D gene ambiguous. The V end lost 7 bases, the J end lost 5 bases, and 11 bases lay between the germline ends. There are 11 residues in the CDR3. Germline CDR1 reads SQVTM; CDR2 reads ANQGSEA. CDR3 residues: CSAGRFTEAFF. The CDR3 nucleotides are TGCAGCGCTGGGCGGTTTACTGAAGCTTTCTTT.

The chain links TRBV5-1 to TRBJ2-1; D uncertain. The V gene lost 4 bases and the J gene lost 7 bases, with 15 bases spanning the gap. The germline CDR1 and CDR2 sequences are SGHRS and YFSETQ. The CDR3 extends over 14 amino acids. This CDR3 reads CASSPPSGLNEQFF. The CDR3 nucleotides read TGCGCCAGCAGCCCTCCCTCAGGCCTTAATGAGCAGTTCTTC.

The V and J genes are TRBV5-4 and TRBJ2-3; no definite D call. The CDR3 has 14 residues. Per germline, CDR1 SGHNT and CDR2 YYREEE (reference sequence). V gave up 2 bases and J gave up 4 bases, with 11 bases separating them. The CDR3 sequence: CASSFSRGSDTQYF. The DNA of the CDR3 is TGTGCCAGCAGCTTTAGTCGCGGATCAGATACGCAGTATTTT.

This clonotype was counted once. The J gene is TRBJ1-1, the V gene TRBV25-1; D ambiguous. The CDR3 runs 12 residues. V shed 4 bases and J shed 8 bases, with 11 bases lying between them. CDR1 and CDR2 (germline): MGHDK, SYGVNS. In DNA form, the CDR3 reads TGTGCCAGCAGTGTCGGGCCTCTCGAAGCTTTCTTT. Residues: CASSVGPLEAFF.

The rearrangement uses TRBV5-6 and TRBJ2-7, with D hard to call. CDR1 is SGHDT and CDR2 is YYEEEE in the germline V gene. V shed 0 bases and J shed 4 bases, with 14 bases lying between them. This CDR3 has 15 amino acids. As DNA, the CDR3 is TGTGCCAGCAGCTTGGAGGTAGGGTGGGATTACGAGCAGTACTTC. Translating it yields CASSLEVGWDYEQYF.

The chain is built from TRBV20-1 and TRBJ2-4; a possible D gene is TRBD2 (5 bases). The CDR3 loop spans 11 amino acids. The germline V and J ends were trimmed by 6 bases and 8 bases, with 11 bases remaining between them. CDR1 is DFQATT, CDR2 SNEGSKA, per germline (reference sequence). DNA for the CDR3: TGCAGTGCGGCGGGCGAGGACATTCAGTACTTC. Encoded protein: CSAAGEDIQYF.

This chain's CDR3 is CASSLTSGEDTQYF. The CDR3 coding sequence is TGTGCCAGCAGCCTAACTAGCGGGGAGGATACGCAGTATTTT. The rearrangement links TRBV7-9 to TRBJ2-3; 10 nucleotides agree with TRBD2. The CDR3 covers 14 residues. Germline-derived CDR1 and CDR2 are SEHNR and FQNEAQ (reference sequence). The V segment lost 5 bases and the J segment 6 bases; nucleotides outside the gene matches: 5.

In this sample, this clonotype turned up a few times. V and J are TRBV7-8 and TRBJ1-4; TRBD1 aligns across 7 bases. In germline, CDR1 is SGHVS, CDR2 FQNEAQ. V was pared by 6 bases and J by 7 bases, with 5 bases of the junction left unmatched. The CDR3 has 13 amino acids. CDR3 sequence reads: CASRGQEGEKLFF. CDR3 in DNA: TGTGCCAGCAGAGGACAGGAAGGTGAAAAACTGTTTTTT.

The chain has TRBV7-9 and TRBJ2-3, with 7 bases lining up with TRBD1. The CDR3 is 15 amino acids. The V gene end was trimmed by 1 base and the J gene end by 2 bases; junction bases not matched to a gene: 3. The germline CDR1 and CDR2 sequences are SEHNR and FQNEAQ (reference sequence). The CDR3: CASSLGQGYTDTQYF. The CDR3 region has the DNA TGTGCCAGCAGCTTAGGACAGGGATACACAGATACGCAGTATTTT.

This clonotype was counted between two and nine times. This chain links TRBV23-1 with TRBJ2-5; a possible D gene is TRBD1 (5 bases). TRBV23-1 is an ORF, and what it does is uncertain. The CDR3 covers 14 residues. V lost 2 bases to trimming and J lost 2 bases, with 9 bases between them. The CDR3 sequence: CASSQPDRQETQYF. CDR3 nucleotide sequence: TGCGCCAGCAGTCAACCCGACAGACAAGAGACCCAGTACTTC.

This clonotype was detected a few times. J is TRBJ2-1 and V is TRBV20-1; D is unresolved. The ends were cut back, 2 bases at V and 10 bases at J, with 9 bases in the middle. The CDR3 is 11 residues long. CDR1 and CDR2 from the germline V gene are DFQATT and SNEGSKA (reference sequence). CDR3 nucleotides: TGCAGTGCTAGAATGGTAGACGAGCAGTTCTTC. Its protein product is CSARMVDEQFF.

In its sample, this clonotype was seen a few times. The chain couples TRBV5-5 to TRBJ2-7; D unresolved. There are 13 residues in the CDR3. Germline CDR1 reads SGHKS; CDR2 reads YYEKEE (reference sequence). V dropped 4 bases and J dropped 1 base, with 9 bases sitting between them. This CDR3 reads CASSMAFSYEQYF. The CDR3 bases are TGTGCCAGCAGCATGGCATTTTCCTACGAGCAGTACTTC.

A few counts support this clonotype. The CDR3 DNA reads as TGTGCCAGCGAGGAGGGTTTGGGAGAGACCCAGTACTTC. Its protein is CASEEGLGETQYF. The V gene is TRBV6-2 or TRBV6-3, the J gene TRBJ2-5; tentatively, D is TRBD2 (6 bases). This CDR3 spans 13 amino acids. Trimming took 8 bases from V and 4 from J, leaving 14 bases between them. Germline V gives CDR1 MNHEY, CDR2 SVGEGT.